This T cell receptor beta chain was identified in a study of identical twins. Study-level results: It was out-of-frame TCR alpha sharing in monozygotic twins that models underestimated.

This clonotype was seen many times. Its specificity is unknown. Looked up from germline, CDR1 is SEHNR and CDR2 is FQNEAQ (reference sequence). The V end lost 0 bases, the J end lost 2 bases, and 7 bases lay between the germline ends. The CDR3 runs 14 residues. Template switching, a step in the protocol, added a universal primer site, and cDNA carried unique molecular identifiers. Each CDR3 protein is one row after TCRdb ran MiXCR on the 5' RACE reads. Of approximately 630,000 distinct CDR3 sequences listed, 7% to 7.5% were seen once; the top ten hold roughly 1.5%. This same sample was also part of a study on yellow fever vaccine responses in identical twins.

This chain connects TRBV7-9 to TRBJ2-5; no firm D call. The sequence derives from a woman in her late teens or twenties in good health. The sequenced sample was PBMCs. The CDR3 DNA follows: TGTGCCAGCAGCTTAGCGGAACTTCAAGAGACCCAGTACTTC. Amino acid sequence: CASSLAELQETQYF.